These 29 T cell receptor beta chains share one sample of origin, sequenced in a study of shared clonotypes between healthy human individuals. The data were produced by immunoSEQ multiplex PCR, yet TCRdb's version contains in-frame clones alone and is incomplete. Seen here are some 1.5 million clones, around 97% observed once, and the top ten hold approximately 1%. Source material: naive CD4+ T cells sorted from blood. As to subset: CD45RA+ positively selected. These receptors were collected from a man between 25 and 39 years old in good health.

The gene calls are TRBV10-3 and TRBJ2-4; D perhaps matches TRBD1 (5 bases). This CDR3 is built from 13 residues. Between the trimmed V and J ends, which lost 10 bases and 5 bases, there was a span of 15 bases. Germline assignment: CDR1 ENHRY and CDR2 SYGVKD. CDR3 nucleotides: TGTGCCACCGGACAAGCCGAAGAAAACATTCAGTACTTC. This translates into CATGQAEENIQYF.

The V call is TRBV5-1, the J call TRBJ1-2; TRBD1 matches at 9 bases. CDR1 SGHRS and CDR2 YFSETQ come from the germline V gene. CDR3 length: 14 residues. Trimming removed 0 bases from V and 3 bases from J; junction bases left unmatched: 0. The chain's CDR3 is CASSLGDRDYGYTF. CDR3 DNA sequence: TGCGCCAGCAGCTTGGGGGACAGGGACTATGGCTACACCTTC.

DNA for the CDR3: TGTGCCAGTAGTGAAGCGCAGAGGTTACCCTACGAGCAGTACTTC. This translates into CASSEAQRLPYEQYF. The chain joins TRBV19 to TRBJ2-7; D gene ambiguous. V dropped 5 bases and J dropped 2 bases, with 16 bases sitting between them. Germline-derived CDR1 and CDR2 are LNHDA and SQIVND (reference sequence). The CDR3 has 15 amino acids.

The rearrangement joins TRBV18 to TRBJ2-7; TRBD1 aligns across 8 bases. The CDR3 contains 15 residues. J lost 1 base, V lost 5 bases, and 7 bases had no gene match. Germline CDR1 KGHSH, CDR2 LQKENI. The CDR3: CASSSRQGQSYEQYF. CDR3 nucleotide sequence: TGTGCCAGCTCATCCCGACAGGGGCAATCCTACGAGCAGTACTTC.

This chain links TRBV7-2 with TRBJ1-1; a possible D gene is TRBD1 (5 bases). The CDR3 spans 12 residues. Trimming left V 0 bases short and J 8 bases short, with 7 bases between. Germline V gene data show CDR1 as SGHTA and CDR2 as FQGNSA. CDR3 loop: CASSLANREAFF. Written as DNA, the CDR3 is TGTGCCAGCAGCTTAGCAAACAGGGAAGCTTTCTTT.

The chain combines TRBV9 with TRBJ1-1; TRBD1 might be the D (6 bases). Germline CDR1 and CDR2: SGDLS and YYNGEE. Trimming stripped 4 bases from V and 0 bases from J, with 16 bases between. This CDR3 has 16 amino acids. The CDR3 DNA is TGTGCCAGCAGCCCACGGCCAGGGGTGATGAACACTGAAGCTTTCTTT. Residues: CASSPRPGVMNTEAFF.

This clone turned up a few times. This rearrangement joins TRBV28 to TRBJ1-5; 8 nucleotides align to TRBD1. Germline V CDR1 and CDR2: MDHEN, SYDVKM. V shed 2 bases and J 5 bases; nucleotides not matched to a gene: 8. This CDR3 is 16 amino acids long. The CDR3 spells CASSLADREEDQPQHF. The CDR3 DNA follows: TGTGCCAGCAGTTTAGCGGACAGGGAGGAGGATCAGCCCCAGCATTTT. Together with reference TRBV28 and TRBJ1-5, the CDR3 gives the full variable domain: DVKVTQSSRYLVKRTGEKVFLECVQDMDHENMFWYRQDPGLGLRLIYFSYDVKMKEKGDIPEGYSVSREKKERFSLILESASTNQTSMYLCASSLADREEDQPQHFGDGTRLSIL.

The rearrangement links TRBV11-2 to TRBJ2-7; the D is unclear. Looked up from germline, CDR1 is SGHAT and CDR2 is FQNNGV. The CDR3 totals 15 residues. V was trimmed by 1 base and J by 3 bases, leaving 13 bases between them. The DNA of the CDR3 is TGTGCCAGCAGCTTAGGGATATCCCTCGGCTACGAGCAGTACTTC. Protein: CASSLGISLGYEQYF.

The chain has TRBV7-2 and TRBJ2-6; D uncertain. V was clipped by 7 bases and J by 4 bases, with 11 bases between them. There are 14 residues in the CDR3. Germline V gene lookup returns CDR1 SGHTA and CDR2 FQGNSA. The CDR3 is CASTDLAGANVLTF. The CDR3 region has the DNA TGTGCCAGCACCGACCTTGCGGGGGCCAACGTCCTGACTTTC.

V gene TRBV6-1 combines with J gene TRBJ2-2; 7 nucleotides line up with TRBD2. The CDR3 length is 14 residues. V dropped 2 bases and J dropped 7; count of bases not matched to a gene: 4. Germline CDR1 and CDR2: MNHNS and SASEGT. CDR3 sequence (DNA): TGTGCCAGCAGTGAACTTCGGGAGGTCGGGGAGCTGTTTTTT. Encoded protein: CASSELREVGELFF.

The gene calls are TRBV29-1 and TRBJ2-4; D possibly corresponds to TRBD1 (5 bases). The CDR3 contains 12 residues. Trimming stripped 4 bases from V and 8 bases from J, with 12 bases between. The germline V gene encodes CDR1 SQVTM and CDR2 ANQGSEA. The CDR3 DNA follows: TGCAGCGTTGCACCAGGGTCGGACATTCAGTACTTC. This gives the protein CSVAPGSDIQYF.

This chain connects TRBV23-1 to TRBJ2-3; 11 bases are a match to TRBD2. TRBV23-1 is filed as an ORF, its function uncertain. V shed 0 bases, J shed 4 bases, and the junction held 15 bases outside the gene matches. The CDR3 spans 20 residues. The CDR3 sequence is CASSQSGLAGGKGHADTQYF. CDR3 DNA: TGCGCCAGCAGTCAATCGGGCCTAGCGGGAGGTAAGGGCCATGCAGATACGCAGTATTTT.

The chain links TRBV12-5 to TRBJ2-1; D perhaps matches TRBD2 (7 bases). The CDR3 spans 18 residues. Per the germline V gene, CDR1 is LGHNT and CDR2 is FRNRAP. Trimming cost V 0 bases and J 5 bases, with 20 bases left between them. For the CDR3, the DNA is TGTGCTAGTGGTTTGGTACTCCGGGGGGCATCCATTAACAATGAGCAGTTCTTC. As protein: CASGLVLRGASINNEQFF.

The rearrangement links TRBV5-4 to TRBJ2-5; the D gene is possibly TRBD2 (5 bases). The CDR3 totals 12 residues. The V end was cut by 9 bases, the J end by 1 base, with 10 bases between. CDR1 is SGHNT and CDR2 is YYREEE in the germline V gene (reference sequence). The CDR3 region has the DNA TGTGCCACCGGGAAGGGCCAAGAGACCCAGTACTTC. It is translated as CATGKGQETQYF.

V is TRBV5-1 and J is TRBJ1-2; 12 bases align to TRBD1. V lost 4 bases to trimming and J lost 2 bases; unmatched junction nucleotides: 12. The CDR3 has 18 residues. Germline CDR1 and CDR2: SGHRS and YFSETQ. CDR3 DNA sequence: TGCGCCAGCAGCCCCGATCCACCCGGGACAGGGGGCAACTATGGCTACACCTTC. This gives the protein CASSPDPPGTGGNYGYTF. The variable domain in full, completed from reference TRBV5-1 and TRBJ1-2, reads KAGVTQTPRYLIKTRGQQVTLSCSPISGHRSVSWYQQTPGQGLQFLFEYFSETQRNKGNFPGRFSGRQFSNSRSEMNVSTLELGDSALYLCASSPDPPGTGGNYGYTFGSGTRLTVV.

The CDR3, as DNA: TGTGCCAGCAGCCACCGGGACAGGGATCACAATGAGCAGTTCTTC. Amino acid sequence: CASSHRDRDHNEQFF. The chain employs TRBV6-6 and TRBJ2-1; 9 bases fit TRBD1. The CDR3 spans 15 residues. J was trimmed by 5 bases and V by 6 bases; bases with no gene match: 8. Germline CDR1 is MNHNY and CDR2 is SVGAGI (reference sequence).

The rearrangement uses TRBV9 and TRBJ1-3, with D possibly being TRBD1 (5 bases). V lost 0 bases, J lost 0 bases, and 7 bases lay in between. The CDR3 is 15 amino acids. Looked up from germline, CDR1 is SGDLS and CDR2 is YYNGEE. The CDR3 DNA follows: TGTGCCAGCAGCGTAGCGGGGGACTCTGGAAACACCATATATTTT. Its translation: CASSVAGDSGNTIYF.

The gene calls are TRBV5-1 and TRBJ1-1; no firm D call. Trimming took off 3 bases at V and 5 bases at J, with 23 bases between the two ends. The CDR3 runs to 17 residues. CDR1 and CDR2 (germline): SGHRS, YFSETQ. This CDR3 is CASSYNPTQTASTEAFF. For the CDR3, the DNA is TGCGCCAGCAGCTATAACCCGACCCAAACGGCGAGTACTGAAGCTTTCTTT.

V gene TRBV7-9 combines with J gene TRBJ1-2; D may be TRBD1 (5 bases). The CDR3 is made up of 14 amino acids. The V and J ends lost 5 bases and 4 bases respectively, with 14 bases between them. Germline CDR1 SEHNR, CDR2 FQNEAQ (reference sequence). In DNA, the CDR3 is TGTGCCAGCAGCACCCAGGGATTCACCTATGGCTACACCTTC. It yields the protein CASSTQGFTYGYTF.

With regard to this clone: Other DNA sequences in the same sample also yield this CDR3. The chain employs TRBV29-1 and TRBJ2-1; D gene uncertain. From germline, CDR1 is SQVTM and CDR2 ANQGSEA. There are 14 residues in the CDR3. The V gene lost 4 bases and the J gene lost 0 bases, with 10 bases spanning the gap. The CDR3 here is CSVGSWGSYNEQFF. The CDR3 DNA reads TGCAGCGTTGGTAGCTGGGGCTCCTACAATGAGCAGTTCTTC.

The chain links TRBV5-1 to TRBJ1-4; D is unclear. With 5 bases removed from V and 7 bases from J, the gap between germline ends came to 18 bases. CDR3 length: 15 amino acids. Per germline, CDR1 SGHRS and CDR2 YFSETQ. The CDR3 protein is CASRAKGGEVEKLFF. The CDR3 region has the DNA TGCGCCAGCAGGGCCAAGGGCGGGGAAGTTGAAAAACTGTTTTTT.

The gene calls are TRBV7-3 and TRBJ1-1; D might be TRBD1 (5 bases). The CDR3 covers 13 residues. Trimming left V 4 bases short and J 4 bases short, with 10 bases between. Per germline, CDR1 SGHTA and CDR2 FQGTGA. CDR3 protein: CASSSGVGTEAFF. CDR3 coding DNA: TGTGCCAGCAGCTCGGGGGTAGGCACTGAAGCTTTCTTT.

This chain joins TRBV6-4 and TRBJ2-3; D uncertain. The germline V gene encodes CDR1 MRHNA and CDR2 SNTAGT. CDR3 length: 11 amino acids. Trimming cost V 3 bases and J 7 bases, with 5 bases left between them. CDR3 residues: CASSEGNTQYF. The CDR3 DNA sequence: TGTGCCAGCAGTGAAGGAAATACGCAGTATTTT.

The chain carries TRBV9 and TRBJ2-7; TRBD2 aligns across 9 bases. Trimming at V came to 2 bases and at J to 7 bases, leaving 16 bases not matched to a gene. The CDR3 loop spans 17 amino acids. Germline lookup yields CDR1 SGDLS and CDR2 YYNGEE. In DNA form, the CDR3 reads TGTGCCAGCAGCGTTACCATGAATCCGGGACTAGCCGGAGAGCAGTACTTC. Translation: CASSVTMNPGLAGEQYF.

In the case of this clone: Other DNA sequences of this sample code for an identical CDR3. The rearrangement joins TRBV9 to TRBJ2-7, with D tentatively TRBD1 (6 bases). Germline CDR1 reads SGDLS; CDR2 reads YYNGEE. Trimming stripped 0 bases from V and 3 bases from J, with 10 bases between. The CDR3 extends over 14 amino acids. As DNA, the CDR3 is TGTGCCAGCAGCGTAGCGACAGGCGGCTACGAGCAGTACTTC. Translated: CASSVATGGYEQYF.

Note on this clone: A read error likely explains this, since a far larger clone differs by one base. The chain employs TRBV5-4 and TRBJ2-7; unclear D gene. The V end was cut by 10 bases, the J end by 0 bases, with 14 bases between. The CDR3 totals 13 residues. Germline V CDR1 and CDR2: SGHNT, YYREEE (reference sequence). The CDR3 reads CAAQREDSYEQYF. In DNA form, the CDR3 reads TGTGCCGCGCAGAGAGAGGACTCCTACGAGCAGTACTTC.

V usage is TRBV18 and J usage is TRBJ2-2; weak D call: TRBD2 (6 bases). CDR3 length: 19 amino acids. Germline V gives CDR1 KGHSH, CDR2 LQKENI. The V end lost 2 bases, the J end lost 1 base, and 20 bases lay between the germline ends. In nucleotides, the CDR3 is TGTGCCAGCTCACCATTGGGTTTAACGGGAGTCTTGAACACCGGGGAGCTGTTTTTT. The encoded protein is CASSPLGLTGVLNTGELFF.

The rearrangement joins TRBV7-2 to TRBJ2-1, with 7 bases that match TRBD2. J gave up 4 bases and V 1 base, and 7 bases lay outside the gene matches. The germline gives CDR1 SGHTA, CDR2 FQGNSA. CDR3 length: 16 amino acids. The CDR3, as DNA: TGTGCCAGCAGCTTAGATCCTAGCGGCCTATACAATGAGCAGTTCTTC. This codes for CASSLDPSGLYNEQFF. Together with reference TRBV7-2 and TRBJ2-1, the CDR3 gives the full variable domain: GAGVSQSPSNKVTEKGKDVELRCDPISGHTALYWYRQSLGQGLEFLIYFQGNSAPDKSGLPSDRFSAERTGGSVSTLTIQRTQQEDSAVYLCASSLDPSGLYNEQFFGPGTRLTVL.

The rearrangement uses TRBV5-8 and TRBJ2-3; 13 bases match TRBD2. From germline, CDR1 is SGHTS and CDR2 YDEGEE. The CDR3 length is 15 residues. J gave up 6 bases and V 4 bases, and 5 bases lay outside the gene matches. CDR3 protein: CASSVGLAGPDTQYF. DNA for the CDR3: TGTGCCAGCAGCGTGGGACTAGCGGGGCCGGATACGCAGTATTTT.